Shown below are 17 T cell receptor beta chains from a single sample sequenced in a study of cytomegalovirus exposure and HLA in healthy donors. It was with 60 Vbeta and 13 Jbeta primers that the PCR ran. Libraries were prepared by immunoSEQ multiplex PCR; TCRdb keeps only in-frame clonotypes and omits some of them. Seen here are about 130,000 clones, around three quarters observed once, and the top ten hold 1%. The sample was PBMCs. The source is a man in his forties or fifties in good health and CMV-seronegative.

This clone appeared once. The J gene is TRBJ2-2, the V gene TRBV5-8; D is unresolved. CDR3 length: 12 amino acids. V lost 4 bases, J lost 3 bases, and 4 bases lay in between. Germline-derived CDR1 and CDR2 are SGHTS and YDEGEE. The CDR3, as DNA: TGTGCCAGCAGCCCGGACACCGGGGAGCTGTTTTTT. Translation gives CASSPDTGELFF.

The chain is built from TRBV5-1 and TRBJ1-5; 7 nucleotides match TRBD1. The CDR3 runs to 15 residues. V shed 2 bases, J shed 8 bases, and the junction held 10 bases outside the gene matches. CDR1 is SGHRS and CDR2 is YFSETQ in the germline V gene. The DNA for the CDR3 is TGCGCCAGCAGCTTCCGCGGACAGGACCGGGAGCCCCAGCATTTT. Translating gives CASSFRGQDREPQHF.

The chain combines TRBV7-2 with TRBJ2-7; weak D call: TRBD2 (7 bases). Trimming cost V 0 bases and J 2 bases, with 14 bases left between them. The CDR3 has 16 amino acids. Germline V gene lookup returns CDR1 SGHTA and CDR2 FQGNSA. Written as DNA, the CDR3 is TGTGCCAGCAGCTTAGCGTTGGGGGGGGCCACCTACGAGCAGTACTTC. Its translation: CASSLALGGATYEQYF.

The gene calls are TRBV5-1 and TRBJ1-6; possible D gene TRBD1, 6 bases. The CDR3 is 15 residues long. V was trimmed by 1 base and J by 10 bases, leaving 15 bases between them. Germline loops: CDR1 SGHRS, CDR2 YFSETQ. The CDR3 DNA sequence: TGCGCCAGCAGCTTGCTACCAGGGGTAGACTCACCCCTCCACTTT. Its translation: CASSLLPGVDSPLHF.

J is TRBJ2-7 and V is TRBV30; 14 bases are a match to TRBD2. Germline CDR1 GTSNPN, CDR2 SVGIG (reference sequence). The CDR3 totals 13 residues. Trimming removed 3 bases from V and 8 bases from J; junction bases left unmatched: 3. CDR3 protein: CAWSWTSGGQQYF. The DNA for the CDR3 is TGTGCCTGGAGCTGGACTAGCGGGGGGCAGCAGTACTTC.

This chain links TRBV7-2 with TRBJ2-7; D unclear. The germline gives CDR1 SGHTA, CDR2 FQGNSA. Trimming took 3 bases from V and 3 from J, leaving 6 bases between them. The CDR3 length is 12 residues. CDR3 region: CASSLLYYEQYF. The CDR3 nucleotides are TGTGCCAGCAGCTTGTTATACTACGAGCAGTACTTC. Supplemented by reference TRBV7-2 and TRBJ2-7, the full variable domain reads GAGVSQSPSNKVTEKGKDVELRCDPISGHTALYWYRQSLGQGLEFLIYFQGNSAPDKSGLPSDRFSAERTGGSVSTLTIQRTQQEDSAVYLCASSLLYYEQYFGPGTRLTVT.

CDR3 bases: TGTGCCAGTAGACGGGGAGGACTAGCCCTTCAAGAGACCCAGTACTTC. Translating gives CASRRGGLALQETQYF. The chain has TRBV19 and TRBJ2-5, with 8 bases that match TRBD2. The CDR3 has 16 residues. V was pared by 6 bases and J by 2 bases, with 11 bases of the junction left unmatched. CDR1 and CDR2 from the germline V gene are LNHDA and SQIVND (reference sequence).

The gene calls are TRBV19 and TRBJ1-1; maybe TRBD1 (6 bases). Germline V CDR1 and CDR2: LNHDA, SQIVND (reference sequence). V was cut by 5 bases and J by 0 bases, with 13 bases left in between. The CDR3 totals 15 residues. The CDR3 sequence is CASSPLDRVNTEAFF. The CDR3, as DNA: TGTGCCAGTAGTCCTCTGGACAGAGTGAACACTGAAGCTTTCTTT.

The chain uses TRBV6-6 and TRBJ2-7, with a weak D call TRBD2 (5 bases). The germline V gene encodes CDR1 MNHNY and CDR2 SVGAGI (reference sequence). The length of the CDR3 is 15 residues. Between the trimmed V and J ends, which lost 8 bases and 0 bases, there was a span of 17 bases. CDR3 residues: CASAGPGSASYEQYF. CDR3 coding DNA: TGTGCCAGCGCGGGCCCCGGGTCGGCCTCCTACGAGCAGTACTTC.

The CDR3 DNA follows: TGTGCCAGCAGCTTAGGGGGGACTAGCAAACAAGAGACCCAGTACTTC. This translates into CASSLGGTSKQETQYF. The V gene is TRBV7-9, the J gene TRBJ2-5; TRBD2 matches at 9 bases. V was clipped by 1 base and J by 2 bases; unmatched bases: 5. CDR1 and CDR2 from the germline V gene are SEHNR and FQNEAQ (reference sequence). The CDR3 totals 16 residues. Filled out from reference TRBV7-9 and TRBJ2-5, the complete variable domain reads DTGVSQNPRHKITKRGQNVTFRCDPISEHNRLYWYRQTLGQGPEFLTYFQNEAQLEKSRLLSDRFSAERPKGSFSTLEIQRTEQGDSAMYLCASSLGGTSKQETQYFGPGTRLLVL.

The chain is built from TRBV19 and TRBJ1-2; D unclear. The CDR3 consists of 13 residues. V dropped 1 base and J dropped 3 bases, with 6 bases sitting between them. Germline V gene lookup returns CDR1 LNHDA and CDR2 SQIVND (reference sequence). The CDR3 sequence is CASSIGGYYGYTF. As DNA, the CDR3 is TGTGCCAGTAGTATAGGAGGTTACTATGGCTACACCTTC. Drawing the rest from reference TRBV19 and TRBJ1-2, the complete variable domain is DGGITQSPKYLFRKEGQNVTLSCEQNLNHDAMYWYRQDPGQGLRLIYYSQIVNDFQKGDIAEGYSVSREKKESFPLTVTSAQKNPTAFYLCASSIGGYYGYTFGSGTRLTVV.

As to this clone: Other DNA variants within this sample encode the same CDR3. The gene calls are TRBV5-1 and TRBJ1-1, with 10 bases lining up with TRBD1. The germline V gene has CDR1 SGHRS and CDR2 YFSETQ. With V trimmed by 0 bases and J by 4 bases, 0 bases remained unmatched. This CDR3 region has 14 residues. The CDR3 sequence: CASSLGTGGTEAFF. Here the CDR3 DNA reads TGCGCCAGCAGCTTGGGGACAGGGGGCACTGAAGCTTTCTTT.

This chain joins TRBV19 and TRBJ2-2, with TRBD1 matching over 7 bases. The CDR3 covers 16 residues. Unmatched junction bases numbered 8, after V lost 5 bases and J lost 2 bases. Germline V gene lookup returns CDR1 LNHDA and CDR2 SQIVND (reference sequence). This CDR3 reads CASSPQGTANTGELFF. The CDR3, as DNA: TGTGCCAGTAGTCCACAGGGGACAGCAAACACCGGGGAGCTGTTTTTT.

The chain links TRBV25-1 to TRBJ2-7, with D tentatively TRBD1 (5 bases). V lost 3 bases and J 3 bases, leaving 18 bases between the germline ends. Germline V gene lookup returns CDR1 MGHDK and CDR2 SYGVNS. CDR3 size: 16 residues. The CDR3 reads CASSEQVGAKIYEQYF. The DNA for the CDR3 is TGTGCCAGCAGTGAGCAGGTAGGGGCGAAAATCTACGAGCAGTACTTC.

The genes are TRBV5-1 and TRBJ2-2; 8 bases align to TRBD1. CDR1 is SGHRS and CDR2 is YFSETQ in the germline V gene. CDR3 length equals 15 residues. The V gene end was trimmed by 4 bases and the J gene end by 0 bases; junction bases not matched to a gene: 2. This CDR3 is CASSGGQANTGELFF. The CDR3 DNA reads TGCGCCAGCAGCGGGGGACAGGCGAACACCGGGGAGCTGTTTTTT.

The V gene is TRBV2, the J gene TRBJ1-2; possible D gene TRBD1, 6 bases. V shed 4 bases and J shed 8 bases, with 14 bases lying between them. This CDR3 comprises 13 residues. Germline V gene lookup returns CDR1 SNHLY and CDR2 FYNNEI. In DNA, the CDR3 is TGTGCCAGCAGTGCCCAACAGGGAACGGGCTACACCTTC. This gives the protein CASSAQQGTGYTF.

The V gene is TRBV7-3, the J gene TRBJ1-1; a possible D gene is TRBD1 (6 bases). V lost 5 bases, J lost 1 base, and 23 bases lay in between. The germline gives CDR1 SGHTA, CDR2 FQGTGA. This CDR3 spans 18 amino acids. The CDR3 nucleotides are TGTGCCAGCAGCCCTATCCGCATAACAGGGACACCGAACACTGAAGCTTTCTTT. The encoded protein is CASSPIRITGTPNTEAFF.